Below, 27 T cell receptor beta chains from the same sample are listed, as sequenced in a study of T cell repertoires in cytomegalovirus infection. In TCRdb, the reads were re-called with MiXCR into one record per CDR3 protein. The sample shows roughly 920,000 distinct CDR3 sequences, about a third of them seen only once. The antigens of these receptors remain unknown. This specimen was cultured CD8+ T cells from PBMCs, taken from culture after CMV antigen stimulation. All receptors derive from a human donor in good health (CMV status not recorded). Some clones in this sample may be carry-over from other donors' samples.

This chain links TRBV7-6 with TRBJ1-3; D may be TRBD1 (6 bases). V lost 5 bases, J lost 4 bases, and 9 bases lay in between. The CDR3 is made up of 13 amino acids. The V gene's germline CDR1 is SGHVS and CDR2 FNYEAQ. The CDR3 nucleotides are TGTGCCAGCAGCCGAGGGGGAGGAAACACCATATATTTT. Residues: CASSRGGGNTIYF.

The chain links TRBV7-6 to TRBJ1-4; TRBD1 matches 9 bases. There are 16 residues in the CDR3. V was clipped by 6 bases and J by 8 bases; unmatched bases: 13. Germline loops: CDR1 SGHVS, CDR2 FNYEAQ. The DNA for the CDR3 is TGTGCCAGCAGATCAAGGGACAGGGCAATAGGGGAAAAACTGTTTTTT. Protein: CASRSRDRAIGEKLFF.

The genes are TRBV9 and TRBJ2-3; D tentatively fits TRBD1 or TRBD2 (5 bases each). Germline-derived CDR1 and CDR2 are SGDLS and YYNGEE. With 3 bases removed from V and 4 bases from J, the gap between germline ends came to 15 bases. The length of the CDR3 is 15 residues. The DNA for the CDR3 is TGTGCCAGCAGCGCTTATGGGGGAAGGTCAGATACGCAGTATTTT. Its translation: CASSAYGGRSDTQYF.

The genes are TRBV9 and TRBJ1-5; 7 nucleotides agree with TRBD1. Germline CDR1 is SGDLS and CDR2 is YYNGEE. This CDR3 is built from 14 residues. V lost 7 bases and J lost 6; bases outside the gene matches: 10. The CDR3 reads CASSEGGMGQPQHF. In DNA form, the CDR3 reads TGTGCCAGCTCGGAAGGGGGCATGGGTCAGCCCCAGCATTTT.

This clonotype appeared many times. This chain joins TRBV5-5 and TRBJ2-7; 7 positions agree with TRBD1. V lost 0 bases and J lost 6; bases outside the gene matches: 3. The V gene's germline CDR1 is SGHKS and CDR2 YYEKEE (reference sequence). The CDR3 covers 13 residues. CDR3 sequence reads: CASSLGQGTEQYV. CDR3 nucleotide sequence: TGTGCCAGCAGCTTGGGACAGGGAACCGAGCAGTACGTC.

Only a few counts were recorded for this clonotype. The chain joins TRBV19 to TRBJ1-5; the match to TRBD1 covers 7 bases. Germline V gene sequence: CDR1 LNHDA, CDR2 SQIVND (reference sequence). Losses at the gene ends were 3 bases for V and 4 bases for J; bases not matched to a gene: 6. CDR3 size: 15 residues. The CDR3 nucleotides are TGTGCCAGTAGTATTGGACAGGCCCCAAATCAGCCCCAGCATTTT. It codes for CASSIGQAPNQPQHF.

This clonotype was detected a few times. The chain combines TRBV6-2 or TRBV6-3 with TRBJ2-7; TRBD2 aligns across 8 bases. The J segment lost 3 bases and the V segment lost 8 bases, leaving 9 bases of the junction unmatched. This CDR3 contains 14 residues. Germline lookup yields CDR1 MNHEY and CDR2 SVGEGT. The CDR3: CASATGRGGYEQYV. The DNA of the CDR3 is TGTGCCAGCGCCACCGGGAGGGGTGGCTACGAGCAGTACGTC.

The genes are TRBV5-4 and TRBJ1-2, with 8 positions matching TRBD1. CDR1 and CDR2 (germline): SGHNT, YYREEE (reference sequence). Trimming took 7 bases from V and 6 from J; bases not matched to a gene: 8. CDR3 length: 13 residues. CDR3 nucleotides: TGTGCCAGCGACACAGGGGGGCCCCATGGCTACACCTTC. Protein product: CASDTGGPHGYTF.

V gene TRBV28 combines with J gene TRBJ2-7, with 7 nucleotides matching TRBD1. The CDR3 has 13 amino acids. Germline lookup yields CDR1 MDHEN and CDR2 SYDVKM. Trimming took 7 bases from V and 5 from J; bases not matched to a gene: 8. The CDR3 loop is CASTKQGIHEQYV. DNA for the CDR3: TGTGCCAGCACCAAACAGGGGATCCACGAGCAGTACGTC.

This clonotype was detected many times. The chain combines TRBV7-8 with TRBJ2-3, with 8 bases identical to TRBD2. The CDR3 sequence is 14 residues long. Per germline, CDR1 SGHVS and CDR2 FQNEAQ. The V segment lost 5 bases and the J segment 1 base; nucleotides outside the gene matches: 2. In DNA form, the CDR3 reads TGTGCCAGCAGCCCCGGGAGGGGCACAGATACGCAGTATTTT. As protein: CASSPGRGTDTQYF.

The chain employs TRBV12-3 or TRBV12-4 and TRBJ2-3; D may be TRBD1 or TRBD2 (5 bases each). Trimming took off 11 bases at V and 1 base at J, with 13 bases between the two ends. CDR3 length: 13 amino acids. The CDR3 DNA sequence: TGTGCCGTACTGGGGACGGGCACAGATACGCAGTATTTT. Its protein is CAVLGTGTDTQYF.

This chain links TRBV27 with TRBJ1-2, with D perhaps TRBD1 (6 bases). This CDR3 has 15 amino acids. CDR1 and CDR2 (germline): MNHEY, SMNVEV (reference sequence). Deletions cut 5 bases from V and 3 bases from J, with 16 bases between. In DNA form, the CDR3 reads TGTGCCAGCAGTCCCCTTGGACAGACCGACTATGGCTACACCTTC. Its translation is CASSPLGQTDYGYTF.

The V and J genes are TRBV7-9 and TRBJ1-1; TRBD1 is a possible D gene (5 bases). V was shortened by 2 bases and J by 8 bases, with 15 bases between the two germline ends. Germline V gives CDR1 SEHNR, CDR2 FQNEAQ (reference sequence). CDR3 length: 14 amino acids. The CDR3 nucleotides read TGTGCCAGCAGCTTAACCGGCGGGGACCAGGAAGCTTTCTTT. Its translation: CASSLTGGDQEAFF.

This clonotype was detected only once. The V call is TRBV20-1, the J call TRBJ1-3; TRBD1 matches at 8 bases. J was trimmed by 2 bases and V by 5 bases; bases with no gene match: 2. The CDR3 has 13 residues. Germline CDR1 and CDR2: DFQATT and SNEGSKA (reference sequence). Here the CDR3 reads CSAEGQAGNTIYF. For the CDR3, the DNA is TGCAGTGCTGAGGGACAGGCTGGAAACACCATATATTTT.

This clonotype turned up a few times. Germline and junction disagree at one end, which may indicate a read error. The J gene is TRBJ2-7, the V gene TRBV29-1, with TRBD2 as a possible D gene (5 bases). CDR1 and CDR2 (germline): SQVTM, ANQGSEA. The CDR3 is made up of 15 amino acids. Here the CDR3 DNA reads TGCAGCGTGGAAGGCCTTGGACGGGGAACCTACGAGCAGTACTTC. Translating it yields CSVEGLGRGTYEQYF.

The chain uses TRBV10-3 and TRBJ2-3, with D possibly TRBD1 on 6 matching bases. The CDR3 totals 15 residues. Per germline, CDR1 ENHRY and CDR2 SYGVKD. V was shortened by 5 bases and J by 0 bases, with 12 bases between the two germline ends. The CDR3 protein is CAISPTGASTDTQYF. CDR3 DNA: TGTGCCATCAGTCCGACAGGCGCCAGCACAGATACGCAGTATTTT.

The chain links TRBV7-2 to TRBJ2-7; D gene unclear. This CDR3 has 13 amino acids. Germline V gene data show CDR1 as SGHTA and CDR2 as FQGNSA. V shed 3 bases and J shed 2 bases, with 8 bases lying between them. CDR3 region: CASSFARTYEQYF. CDR3 sequence (DNA): TGTGCCAGCAGCTTCGCCAGGACCTACGAGCAGTACTTC.

The J gene is TRBJ1-1, the V gene TRBV4-1, with 8 nucleotides matching TRBD1. In germline, CDR1 is MGHRA, CDR2 YSYEKL. J gave up 4 bases and V 0 bases, and 7 bases lay outside the gene matches. This CDR3 is 16 amino acids long. CDR3 sequence: CASSQDPGGRGTEAFF. CDR3 sequence (DNA): TGCGCCAGCAGCCAAGACCCAGGGGGCCGTGGCACTGAAGCTTTCTTT.

A few counts support this clonotype. The chain is built from TRBV29-1 and TRBJ1-2, with D hard to call. The CDR3 contains 14 residues. Germline CDR1 reads SQVTM; CDR2 reads ANQGSEA. The germline V and J ends were trimmed by 3 bases and 4 bases, with 15 bases remaining between them. This chain's CDR3 is CSVDDSLRGYGYTF. CDR3 coding DNA: TGCAGCGTTGACGATTCCCTCCGAGGCTATGGCTACACCTTC.

This clonotype was counted only a few times. This sequence joins TRBV12-3 or TRBV12-4 and TRBJ2-7; possibly TRBD2 for D (6 bases). Trimming shortened V by 5 bases and J by 4 bases, and 12 bases separated the two germline ends. There are 13 residues in the CDR3. The CDR3 DNA follows: TGTGCCAGCAGTCAGGACTATATTTACGAGCAGTACTTC. Protein: CASSQDYIYEQYF.

The V call is TRBV10-3, the J call TRBJ1-1, with TRBD1 as a possible D gene (5 bases). CDR1 ENHRY and CDR2 SYGVKD come from the germline V gene. This CDR3 spans 13 amino acids. V was trimmed by 6 bases and J by 1 base, leaving 9 bases between them. The CDR3 is CAIRPTGNTEAFF. The CDR3 DNA reads as TGTGCCATCAGGCCCACAGGGAACACTGAAGCTTTCTTT.

For this clonotype: With a much larger clone just one base away, this may be a read error. The genes are TRBV7-2 and TRBJ2-4; D remains unclear. Germline V CDR1 and CDR2: SGHTA, FQGNSA. The V gene lost 1 base and the J gene lost 0 bases, with 7 bases spanning the gap. The CDR3 runs 15 residues. The CDR3 DNA sequence: TGTGCCAGCAGCTTAGGCCAGATAGCCAAAAACATTCAGTACTTC. Translated, it gives CASSLGQIAKNIQYF. Drawing the rest from reference TRBV7-2 and TRBJ2-4, the complete variable domain is GAGVSQSPSNKVTEKGKDVELRCDPISGHTALYWYRQSLGQGLEFLIYFQGNSAPDKSGLPSDRFSAERTGGSVSTLTIQRTQQEDSAVYLCASSLGQIAKNIQYFGAGTRLSVL.

This clonotype has just a few counts. This sequence joins TRBV19 and TRBJ1-4; no clear D gene. Per germline, CDR1 LNHDA and CDR2 SQIVND (reference sequence). Trimming stripped 6 bases from V and 8 bases from J, with 19 bases between. This CDR3 has 15 amino acids. In DNA form, the CDR3 reads TGTGCCAGTAGACGCACAGCGGCCCCCGCGGAAAAACTGTTTTTT. Residues: CASRRTAAPAEKLFF.

This clonotype was seen a handful of times. The chain has TRBV10-3 and TRBJ1-4; 9 nucleotides align to TRBD1. With 2 bases clipped from V and 5 bases from J, the junction kept 3 bases outside the gene matches. Germline assignment: CDR1 ENHRY and CDR2 SYGVKD. The CDR3 loop spans 15 amino acids. CDR3 in amino acids: CAISEEGQGNEKLFF. The CDR3, as DNA: TGTGCCATCAGTGAGGAAGGACAGGGGAATGAAAAACTGTTTTTT.

Many counts were recorded for this clonotype. The chain joins TRBV7-8 to TRBJ2-5; D uncertain. The length of the CDR3 is 15 residues. Germline V gives CDR1 SGHVS, CDR2 FQNEAQ. Trimming shortened V by 1 base and J by 1 base, and 10 bases separated the two germline ends. The CDR3 spells CASSLVDGSQETQYF. The CDR3 DNA reads as TGTGCCAGCAGCTTAGTGGATGGCAGCCAAGAGACCCAGTACTTC.

The V gene is TRBV6-6, the J gene TRBJ2-1; unclear D gene. Trimming took 2 bases from V and 2 from J, leaving 10 bases between them. The CDR3 loop spans 15 amino acids. Germline assignment: CDR1 MNHNY and CDR2 SVGAGI (reference sequence). CDR3 sequence reads: CASSYGVVPYNEQFF. The CDR3 bases are TGTGCCAGCAGTTACGGGGTCGTACCCTACAATGAGCAGTTCTTC.

The chain has TRBV19 and TRBJ2-1; D not resolved. The CDR3 runs to 14 residues. With 3 bases removed from V and 2 bases from J, the gap between germline ends came to 8 bases. CDR1 and CDR2 (germline): LNHDA, SQIVND (reference sequence). The CDR3 reads CASSIGAPYNEQFF. CDR3 sequence (DNA): TGTGCCAGTAGTATCGGTGCCCCCTACAATGAGCAGTTCTTC.